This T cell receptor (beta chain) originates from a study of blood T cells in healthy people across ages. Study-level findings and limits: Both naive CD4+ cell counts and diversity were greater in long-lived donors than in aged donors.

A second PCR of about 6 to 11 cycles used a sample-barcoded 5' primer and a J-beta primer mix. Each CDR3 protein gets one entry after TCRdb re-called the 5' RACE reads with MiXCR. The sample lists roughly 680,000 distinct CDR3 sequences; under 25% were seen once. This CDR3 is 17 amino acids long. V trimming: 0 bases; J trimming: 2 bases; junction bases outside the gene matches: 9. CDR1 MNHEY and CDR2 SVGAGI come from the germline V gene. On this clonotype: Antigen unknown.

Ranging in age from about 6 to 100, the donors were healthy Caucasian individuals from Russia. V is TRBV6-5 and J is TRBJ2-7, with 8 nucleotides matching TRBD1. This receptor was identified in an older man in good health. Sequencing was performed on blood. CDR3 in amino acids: CASSYSFTGTGTYEQYF. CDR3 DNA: TGTGCCAGCAGTTACTCGTTTACCGGGACAGGTACCTACGAGCAGTACTTC.